This T cell receptor (beta chain) was profiled in a study of post-analysis software for immune sequencing data. Across the whole study: The disease courses covered relapsing-remitting, secondary progressive and progressive-relapsing multiple sclerosis.

Overall study findings and caveats: TRBV5-6, TRBV5-1 and TRBV20-1 were among roughly five TRBV segments more frequent in patients than controls.

Germline CDR1 DFQATT, CDR2 SNEGSKA (reference sequence). V was clipped by 2 bases and J by 5 bases; unmatched bases: 11. The CDR3 length is 16 residues. This clonotype was observed a few times. Its target is unknown. Prepared libraries of TCR beta cDNA carried unique molecular identifiers. T cells numbering roughly 0.85 to 11 million yielded roughly 500,000 cDNA molecules. TCRdb called the PCR reads again in MiXCR, with one record for every CDR3 protein. The table includes more than 350,000 distinct CDR3 sequences, approximately 39% detected once. The source material was blood. The clonotype comes from a girl under 10 years old with multiple sclerosis. The V gene is TRBV20-1, the J gene TRBJ2-1; 8 nucleotides align to TRBD2. The CDR3, as DNA: TGCAGTGCTAGAAGGGGCTCAGCGGGAGCGAACAATGAGCAGTTCTTC. It yields the protein CSARRGSAGANNEQFF.